These 4 T cell receptor beta chains came from one sample sequenced in a study of T cells in Graves' hyperthyroidism and ophthalmopathy. RNA transcripts yielded amplified TCR beta CDR3 regions. Researchers ran a first-round RT-PCR on the TCR CDR3 using the HTBI primer set. TCRdb itself ran the multiplex PCR reads through MiXCR, one entry per CDR3 protein. The sample includes some 400,000 distinct CDR3 sequences, approximately 15% of them seen just once. Sequencing input: blood. These receptors all stem from a woman between 55 and 75 years old with Graves' hyperthyroidism.

The chain employs TRBV3-1 and TRBJ2-7; 12 nucleotides line up with TRBD1. V lost 5 bases, J lost 6 bases, and 5 bases stayed unmatched. Germline CDR1 reads LGHDT; CDR2 reads YNNKEL (reference sequence). This CDR3 region has 14 residues. For the CDR3, the DNA is TGTGCCAGCAGCGGTGGGACAGGGGGCGGCGAGCAGTACTTC. This gives the protein CASSGGTGGGEQYF.

Note on this clonotype: A clone one base away is much larger, so this may be a read error. The rearrangement links TRBV5-1 to TRBJ2-1, with 7 positions matching TRBD1. Germline V gene lookup returns CDR1 SGHRS and CDR2 YFSETQ. This CDR3 comprises 12 residues. After removal of 3 bases from V and 10 bases from J, the junction contained 4 bases not matched to a gene. Written as DNA, the CDR3 is TGCGCCAGCAGCTCTTACAGGGGCGAGCAGTTCTTC. Translating gives CASSSYRGEQFF.

This clonotype appeared many times. The rearrangement uses TRBV4-1 and TRBJ2-3, with D perhaps matching TRBD1 (6 bases). Germline CDR1 MGHRA, CDR2 YSYEKL. V was pared by 2 bases and J by 1 base, with 19 bases between. CDR3 length equals 18 residues. CDR3 coding DNA: TGCGCCAGCAGCCAAAGGGGGACGTACCAATCCGGCACAGATACGCAGTATTTT. It encodes CASSQRGTYQSGTDTQYF.

This clonotype was seen many times. The chain uses TRBV12-3 or TRBV12-4 and TRBJ1-5; 7 bases match TRBD1. This CDR3 has 15 amino acids. Trimming at V came to 3 bases and at J to 5 bases, leaving 7 bases not matched to a gene. The CDR3 nucleotides are TGTGCCAGCAGTTTCCGACAGGGAAGGGATCAGCCCCAGCATTTT. It yields the protein CASSFRQGRDQPQHF.